This T cell receptor (beta chain) was recorded in a study of cytomegalovirus exposure and HLA in healthy donors. Study-level points and caveats: There were under 200 TCR beta chains listed as cytomegalovirus-associated. There were reportedly fewer N-insertions in an Asian-associated ancestry cluster than the roughly 680-donor mean, in a later analysis.

Looked up from germline, CDR1 is SNHLY and CDR2 is FYNNEI. Trimming at V came to 6 bases and at J to 5 bases, leaving 8 bases not matched to a gene. This CDR3 has 15 amino acids. PCR amplification relied on 60 Vbeta primers (plus 13 Jbeta primers). Measured with immunoSEQ multiplex PCR; TCRdb has only the in-frame clones, and not every one. The repertoire holds approximately 110,000 clones, with 76% as singletons. Regarding this clone: Its antigen remains unidentified.

Whereas donors were nominally healthy upon sampling, unrecorded immune exposures were probable. V and J are TRBV2 and TRBJ2-3; 10 nucleotides match TRBD2. The sequencing input was PBMCs. This receptor was taken from a man aged 45 to 65 in good health and CMV-seronegative. The CDR3 DNA is TGTGCCAGCAGCGGGCTAGCGGGGGAAGGAGATACGCAGTATTTT. This sequence encodes CASSGLAGEGDTQYF.